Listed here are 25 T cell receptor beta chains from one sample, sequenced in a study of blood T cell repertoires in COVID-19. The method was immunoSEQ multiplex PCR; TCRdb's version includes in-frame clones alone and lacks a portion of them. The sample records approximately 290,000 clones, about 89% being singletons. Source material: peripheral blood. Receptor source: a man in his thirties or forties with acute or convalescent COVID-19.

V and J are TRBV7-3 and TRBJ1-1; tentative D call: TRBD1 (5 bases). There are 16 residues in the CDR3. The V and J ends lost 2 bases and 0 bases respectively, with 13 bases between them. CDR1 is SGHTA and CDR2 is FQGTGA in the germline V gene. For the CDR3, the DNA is TGTGCCAGCAGCTTACGCAGGGTCAGTCTGAACACTGAAGCTTTCTTT. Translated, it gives CASSLRRVSLNTEAFF.

The CDR3 protein is CASSQKQGWAPLHF. The CDR3 coding sequence is TGTGCCAGCAGCCAAAAACAGGGTTGGGCACCCCTCCACTTT. The chain links TRBV3-1 (or the pseudogene TRBV3-2) to TRBJ1-6, with a weak D call TRBD1 (6 bases). This CDR3 is 14 amino acids long. Per the germline V gene, CDR1 is LGHDT and CDR2 is YNNKEL (reference sequence). V was shortened by 2 bases and J by 11 bases, with 13 bases between the two germline ends.

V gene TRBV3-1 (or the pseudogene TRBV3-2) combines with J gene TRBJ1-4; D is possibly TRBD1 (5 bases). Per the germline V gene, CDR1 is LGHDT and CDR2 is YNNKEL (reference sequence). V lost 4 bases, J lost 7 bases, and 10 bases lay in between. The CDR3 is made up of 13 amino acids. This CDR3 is CASSRREGEKLFF. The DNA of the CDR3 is TGTGCCAGCAGCCGCAGGGAGGGTGAAAAACTGTTTTTT.

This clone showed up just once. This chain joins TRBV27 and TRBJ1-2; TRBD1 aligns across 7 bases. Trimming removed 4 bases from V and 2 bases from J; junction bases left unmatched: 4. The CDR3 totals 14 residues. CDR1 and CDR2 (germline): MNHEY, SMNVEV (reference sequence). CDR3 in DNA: TGTGCCAGCAGTTCTAACAGGGGCAACTATGGCTACACCTTC. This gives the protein CASSSNRGNYGYTF.

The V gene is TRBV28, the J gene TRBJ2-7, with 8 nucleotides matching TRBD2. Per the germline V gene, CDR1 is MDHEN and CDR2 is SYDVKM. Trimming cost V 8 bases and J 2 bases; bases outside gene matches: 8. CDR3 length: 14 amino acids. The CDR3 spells CASDGGEGTYEQYF. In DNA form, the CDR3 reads TGTGCCAGCGACGGGGGGGAGGGGACCTACGAGCAGTACTTC.

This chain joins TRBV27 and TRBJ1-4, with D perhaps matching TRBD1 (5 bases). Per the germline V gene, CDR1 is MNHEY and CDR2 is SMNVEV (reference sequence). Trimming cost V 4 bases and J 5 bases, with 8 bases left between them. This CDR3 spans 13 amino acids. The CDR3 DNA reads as TGTGCCAGCAGTTCCCGGACAAATGAAAAACTGTTTTTT. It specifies CASSSRTNEKLFF.

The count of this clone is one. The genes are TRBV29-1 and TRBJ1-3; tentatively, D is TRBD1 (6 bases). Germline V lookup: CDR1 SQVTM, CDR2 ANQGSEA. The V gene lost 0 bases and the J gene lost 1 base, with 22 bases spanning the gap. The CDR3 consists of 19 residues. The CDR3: CSVEDKTGTTGRSGNTIYF. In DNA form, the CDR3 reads TGCAGCGTTGAAGACAAAACCGGGACAACTGGGAGATCTGGAAACACCATATATTTT.

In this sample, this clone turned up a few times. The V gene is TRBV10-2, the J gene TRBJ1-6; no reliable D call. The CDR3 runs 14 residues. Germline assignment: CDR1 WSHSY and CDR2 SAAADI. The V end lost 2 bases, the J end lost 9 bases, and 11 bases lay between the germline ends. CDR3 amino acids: CASSEGLLGSPLHF. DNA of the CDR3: TGCGCCAGCAGTGAGGGTCTGCTCGGTTCACCCCTCCACTTT.

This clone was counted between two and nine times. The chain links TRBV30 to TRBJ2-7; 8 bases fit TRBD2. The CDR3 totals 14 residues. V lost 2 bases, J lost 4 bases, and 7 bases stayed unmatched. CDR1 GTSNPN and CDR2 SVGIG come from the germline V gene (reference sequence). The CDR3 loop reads CAWSLGLGGYEQYF. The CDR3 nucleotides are TGTGCCTGGAGTCTGGGACTAGGGGGTTACGAGCAGTACTTC.

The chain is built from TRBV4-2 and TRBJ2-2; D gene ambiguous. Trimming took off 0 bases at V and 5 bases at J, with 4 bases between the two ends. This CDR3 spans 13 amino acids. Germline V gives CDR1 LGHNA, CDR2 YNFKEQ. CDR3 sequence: CASSQDPTGELFF. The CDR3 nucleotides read TGTGCCAGCAGCCAAGATCCGACCGGGGAGCTGTTTTTT.

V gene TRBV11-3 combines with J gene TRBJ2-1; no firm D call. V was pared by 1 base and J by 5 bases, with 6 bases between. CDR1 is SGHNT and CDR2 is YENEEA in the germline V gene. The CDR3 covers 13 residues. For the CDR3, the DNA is TGTGCCAGCAGCTTAGGTCCTGACAATGAGCAGTTCTTC. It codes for CASSLGPDNEQFF.

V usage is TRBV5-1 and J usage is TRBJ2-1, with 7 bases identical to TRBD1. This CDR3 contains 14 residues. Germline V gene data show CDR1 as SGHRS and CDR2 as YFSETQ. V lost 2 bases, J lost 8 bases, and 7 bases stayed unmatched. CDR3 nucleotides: TGCGCCAGCAGCTTACGACAGGGCGCGGATGAGCAGTTCTTC. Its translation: CASSLRQGADEQFF.

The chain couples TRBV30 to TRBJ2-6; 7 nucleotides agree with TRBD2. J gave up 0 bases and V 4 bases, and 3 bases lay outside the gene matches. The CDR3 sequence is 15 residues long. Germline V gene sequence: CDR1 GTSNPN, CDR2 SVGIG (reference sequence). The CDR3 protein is CAWTGGISGANVLTF. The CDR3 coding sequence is TGTGCCTGGACCGGGGGGATCTCTGGGGCCAACGTCCTGACTTTC.

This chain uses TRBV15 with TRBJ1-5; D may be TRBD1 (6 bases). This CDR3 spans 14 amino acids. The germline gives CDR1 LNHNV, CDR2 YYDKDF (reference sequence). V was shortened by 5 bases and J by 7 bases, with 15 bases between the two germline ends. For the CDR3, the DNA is TGTGCCACCAGCTCACCAGGGGTAGGGCAGCCCCAGCATTTT. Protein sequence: CATSSPGVGQPQHF.

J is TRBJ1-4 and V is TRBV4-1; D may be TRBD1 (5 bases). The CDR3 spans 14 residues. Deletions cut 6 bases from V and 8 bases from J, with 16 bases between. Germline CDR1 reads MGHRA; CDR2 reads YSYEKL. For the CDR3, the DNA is TGCGCCAGCAGAAGGGGTCCCATGGGAGAAAAACTGTTTTTT. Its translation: CASRRGPMGEKLFF.

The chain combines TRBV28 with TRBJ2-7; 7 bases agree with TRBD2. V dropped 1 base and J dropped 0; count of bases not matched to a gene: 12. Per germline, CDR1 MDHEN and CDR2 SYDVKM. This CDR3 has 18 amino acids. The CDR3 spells CASSLFGREGESSYEQYF. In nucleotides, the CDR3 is TGTGCCAGCAGTTTATTCGGCAGGGAGGGCGAAAGCTCCTACGAGCAGTACTTC. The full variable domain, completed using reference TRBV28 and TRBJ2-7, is DVKVTQSSRYLVKRTGEKVFLECVQDMDHENMFWYRQDPGLGLRLIYFSYDVKMKEKGDIPEGYSVSREKKERFSLILESASTNQTSMYLCASSLFGREGESSYEQYFGPGTRLTVT.

Here the CDR3 DNA reads TGTGCCAGCAGACCAACAGCTTCAAATTCTGAAGCTTTCTTT. Translated: CASRPTASNSEAFF. The chain carries TRBV2 and TRBJ1-1; D gene ambiguous. Per the germline V gene, CDR1 is SNHLY and CDR2 is FYNNEI. Trimming removed 6 bases from V and 6 bases from J, with 17 bases in between. CDR3 length: 14 amino acids.

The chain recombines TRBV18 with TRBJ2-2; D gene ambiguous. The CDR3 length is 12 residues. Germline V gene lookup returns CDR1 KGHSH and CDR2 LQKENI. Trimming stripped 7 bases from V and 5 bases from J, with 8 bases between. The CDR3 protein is CASFIGTGELFF. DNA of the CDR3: TGTGCCAGCTTCATCGGGACCGGGGAGCTGTTTTTT. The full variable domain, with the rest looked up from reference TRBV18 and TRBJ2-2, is NAGVMQNPRHLVRRRGQEARLRCSPMKGHSHVYWYRQLPEEGLKFMVYLQKENIIDESGMPKERFSAEFPKEGPSILRIQQVVRGDSAAYFCASFIGTGELFFGEGSRLTVL.

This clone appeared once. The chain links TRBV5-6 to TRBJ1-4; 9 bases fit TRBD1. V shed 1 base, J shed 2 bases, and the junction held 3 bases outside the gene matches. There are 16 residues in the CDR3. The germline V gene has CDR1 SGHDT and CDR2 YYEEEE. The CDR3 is CASSLFGQGTNEKLFF. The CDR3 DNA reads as TGTGCCAGCAGCTTGTTCGGACAGGGGACTAATGAAAAACTGTTTTTT.

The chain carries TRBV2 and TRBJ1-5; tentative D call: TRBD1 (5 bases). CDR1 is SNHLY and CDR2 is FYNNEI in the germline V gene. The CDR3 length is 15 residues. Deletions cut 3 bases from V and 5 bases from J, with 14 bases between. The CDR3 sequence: CASSDREGWYQPQHF. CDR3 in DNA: TGTGCCAGCAGTGATAGGGAGGGGTGGTATCAGCCCCAGCATTTT.

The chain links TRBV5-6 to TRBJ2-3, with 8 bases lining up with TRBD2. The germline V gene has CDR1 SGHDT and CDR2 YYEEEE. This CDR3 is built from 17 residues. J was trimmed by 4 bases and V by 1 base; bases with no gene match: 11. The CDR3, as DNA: TGTGCCAGCAGCTTGAAGGGATCCTCGGGAGGGGCAGATACGCAGTATTTT. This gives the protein CASSLKGSSGGADTQYF.

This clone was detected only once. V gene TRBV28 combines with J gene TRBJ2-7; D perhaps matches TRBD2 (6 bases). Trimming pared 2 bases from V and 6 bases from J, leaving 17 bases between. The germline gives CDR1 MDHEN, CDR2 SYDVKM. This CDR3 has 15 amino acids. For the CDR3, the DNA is TGTGCCAGCAGTTTAATTGGCAGGAGGGTCGGCGAGCAGTACTTC. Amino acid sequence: CASSLIGRRVGEQYF.

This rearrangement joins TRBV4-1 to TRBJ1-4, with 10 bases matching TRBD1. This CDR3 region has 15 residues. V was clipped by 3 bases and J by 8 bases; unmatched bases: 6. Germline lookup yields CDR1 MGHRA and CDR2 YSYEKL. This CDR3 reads CASSQQDRGLEKLFF. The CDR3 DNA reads TGCGCCAGCAGCCAGCAAGACAGGGGGCTGGAAAAACTGTTTTTT.

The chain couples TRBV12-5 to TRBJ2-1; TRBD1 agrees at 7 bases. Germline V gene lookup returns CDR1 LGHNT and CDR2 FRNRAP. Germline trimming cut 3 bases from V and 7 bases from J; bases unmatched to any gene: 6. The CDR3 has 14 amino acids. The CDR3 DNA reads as TGTGCTAGTGGTTTCGGGCAGGGGGATAATGAGCAGTTCTTC. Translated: CASGFGQGDNEQFF.

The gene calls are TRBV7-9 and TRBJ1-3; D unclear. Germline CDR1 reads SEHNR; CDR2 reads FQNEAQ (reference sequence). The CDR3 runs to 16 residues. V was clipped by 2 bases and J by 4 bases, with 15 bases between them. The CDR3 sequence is CASSLIYSESGNTIYF. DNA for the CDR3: TGTGCCAGCAGCTTAATATACTCTGAATCCGGAAACACCATATATTTT.